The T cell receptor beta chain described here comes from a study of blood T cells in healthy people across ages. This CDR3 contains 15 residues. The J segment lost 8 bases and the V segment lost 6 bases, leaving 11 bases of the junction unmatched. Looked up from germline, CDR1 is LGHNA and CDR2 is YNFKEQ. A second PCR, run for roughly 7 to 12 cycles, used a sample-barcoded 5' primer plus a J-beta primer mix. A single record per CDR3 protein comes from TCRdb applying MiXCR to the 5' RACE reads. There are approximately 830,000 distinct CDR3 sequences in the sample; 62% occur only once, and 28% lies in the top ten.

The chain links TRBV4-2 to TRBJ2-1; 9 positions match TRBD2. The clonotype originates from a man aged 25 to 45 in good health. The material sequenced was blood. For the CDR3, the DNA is TGTGCCAGCAGTACGGCGGGGGGGCTAGTTGATGAGCAGTTCTTC. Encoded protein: CASSTAGGLVDEQFF.